This is a list of T cell receptor beta chains from one sample in a study of shared clonotypes between healthy human individuals. Sequenced by immunoSEQ multiplex PCR; TCRdb stores in-frame clones only, minus some. The sample yields about 2 million clones, 90% to 95% seen once. Sequencing was performed on naive CD4+ T cells sorted from blood. The receptors were gathered from a man between 18 and 29 years old in good health. Each CDR3 is given with its conserved first and last residue.

TRBV5-4,TRBJ1-2,CASRPTTNYGYTF
TRBV5-6,TRBJ1-2,CASSLRQGAQDGYTF
TRBV7-9,TRBJ2-1,CASSPTDNEQFF
TRBV6-6,TRBJ2-7,CASSYSRGPSYEQYF
TRBV7-8,TRBJ2-7,CASSLPGAPSYEQYF
TRBV10-3,TRBJ2-5,CAISESGTSGRFGETQYF
TRBV5-5,TRBJ2-5,CASSWEETQYF
TRBV2,TRBJ2-7,CASRLAGYEQYF
TRBV30,TRBJ2-7,CAWSYRTPVTYEQYF
TRBV10-1,TRBJ2-2,CASSPRGGELFF
TRBV15,TRBJ1-5,CATSIRPGTEIQPQHF
TRBV7-2,TRBJ2-2,CASSFTSGDANTGELFF
TRBV10-2,TRBJ1-5,CASSESQSNQPQHF
TRBV5-4,TRBJ1-2,CASSFYDNYGYTF
TRBV6-6,TRBJ2-7,CASQRGGSSYEQYF
TRBV5-1,TRBJ1-5,CASSLTGGSQPQHF
TRBV7-2,TRBJ2-1,CASGPIGGMRDEQFF
TRBV19,TRBJ1-5,CASSVRGQPQHF
TRBV10-3,TRBJ1-1,CAISARGDTEAFF
TRBV6-5,TRBJ2-1,CASSYYGTSGNEQFF
TRBV4-1,TRBJ2-1,CASSQRASGLENEQFF
TRBV11-2,TRBJ1-1,CASSLITGRGEAFF
TRBV14,TRBJ2-5,CASTTVGGTQYF
TRBV11-3,TRBJ2-2,CASSLGDTGELFF
TRBV7-3,TRBJ2-2,CASSLSTSSTGELFF
TRBV7-9,TRBJ2-4,CASSLDVTGQGNIQYF
TRBV7-3,TRBJ2-2,CASSPQTGGRTGELFF
TRBV7-9,TRBJ2-1,CASSLGGARALHEQFF
TRBV11-2,TRBJ1-1,CASSLQNTEAFF
TRBV27,TRBJ2-4,CASSLLGTGVRLAGGRRNIQYF
TRBV2,TRBJ1-1,CASSEWGQIKYITEAFF
TRBV7-2,TRBJ1-1,CASSLKGGTEAFF
TRBV7-3,TRBJ2-7,CASSSGPQQGSEQYF
TRBV7-9,TRBJ1-1,CASNSPRGGGTEAFF
TRBV9,TRBJ2-2,CASSVRQYTGELFF
TRBV6-5,TRBJ1-1,CASSYSGTVNTEAFF
TRBV6-1,TRBJ1-2,CASSDSGLYGYTF
TRBV30,TRBJ1-2,CAWSEGQRAYGYTF
TRBV11-2,TRBJ1-1,CASSPGQQMNTEAFF
TRBV28,TRBJ2-3,CASSVSAGGPSTQYF
TRBV19,TRBJ1-2,CASRDRGNYGYTF
TRBV18,TRBJ2-7,CASSPGDPRQSPYF
TRBV2,TRBJ2-2,CASSVGADSNTGELFF
TRBV4-3,TRBJ1-4,CASSQEHRNRDTGSSEKLFF
TRBV7-9,TRBJ2-7,CASSSVELSSYEQYF
TRBV10-3,TRBJ2-7,CAISVATAYEQYF
TRBV29-1,TRBJ2-5,CSALGLAGQETQYF
TRBV28,TRBJ1-3,CASSQGFGGNTIYF
TRBV7-9,TRBJ2-2,CASSLVGKTGELFF
TRBV7-2,TRBJ2-5,CASIDRGLETQYF
TRBV9,TRBJ2-3,CASSANLAGGWDTQYF
TRBV14,TRBJ2-3,CASSQGRSPYF